Reported below is one T cell receptor (beta chain). Its antigen is still unknown. No clone much larger than this one lies a single base away; base qualities are absent. Collaborating institutions collected whole blood in K2EDTA tubes following their own protocols. Collaborator samples were shipped for TCRbeta analysis as frozen whole blood, isolated PBMCs, or DNA extracted from either sample type. Ends trimmed: V by 1 base, J by 7 bases; bases unmatched to a gene: 7. CDR1 and CDR2 are read off the germline V gene (reference sequence) as LNHNV and YYDKDF. The CDR3 starts with the cysteine, ends with the phenylalanine, and has 14 residues. Only the CDR3 part of the read is kept: 42 bases, read in frame from the first base. The entry originates in a study of blood T cell repertoires in COVID-19 (dated by TCRdb to 2018 to 2020). For the wider study: Collaborator samples came from the United States, Italy and Spain and covered acute and convalescent phases of COVID-19. The material from the prospective study consisted of cDNA or gDNA derived from T cells, B-cell-depleted T cells, or PBMCs. The repertoires were released in a freely available public database intended as a resource for research on the immune response to SARS-CoV-2. Where available, HLA class I and class II types were taken from metadata supplied by the sample provider and were not determined by assay-based typing. Samples came from the ongoing ImmuneRACE study (first 160 participants) plus 1,254 subjects from 6 global collaborators. Subjects who had been exposed to COVID-19, were actively infected with it, or had recovered from it provided the deeply sampled blood TCRbeta repertoires that made up the dataset. Sample metadata almost always included a de-identified subject ID, COVID-19 status, age in years and sex. Beyond this particular receptor, the publication reports: How much clinical and demographic metadata was included differed by source and by participant, and the metadata was provided uncurated.

TCRbeta CDR3 regions were amplified from genomic DNA by means of the immunoSEQ Assay, a bias-controlled multiplex PCR. The published analysis was carried out like this. The number of nucleated cells in each sample was estimated from the amplification of reference gene primers within the assay. Sequence reads were collapsed and filtered to measure the absolute abundance of every unique TCRbeta CDR3 rearrangement. For each sample, productive Simpson clonality was calculated as the square root of Simpson's diversity index over productive rearrangements. Not all clones reach the TCRdb copy of this immuneACCESS table, which keeps in-frame sequences only. Checked studies attribute under half of the gap to unresolved V genes and leave the rest unexplained. V, J and clone size were drawn from that table, and D and trimming were deduced from the DNA. The sample table shows approximately 150,000 clones, and roughly 84% are seen once. The ten largest clones capture roughly 11% of the sample.

This TCR derives from a man aged 70-80 years with active or convalescent COVID-19. The sequencing sample was made of peripheral blood. This receptor chain uses TRBV15 and TRBJ2-7; TRBD2 aligns with 7 central bases. Here is the DNA: TGTGCCACCAGCAGAGGGGGGGGTACGATAGAGCAGTACTTC. This yields the protein CATSRGGGTIEQYF.